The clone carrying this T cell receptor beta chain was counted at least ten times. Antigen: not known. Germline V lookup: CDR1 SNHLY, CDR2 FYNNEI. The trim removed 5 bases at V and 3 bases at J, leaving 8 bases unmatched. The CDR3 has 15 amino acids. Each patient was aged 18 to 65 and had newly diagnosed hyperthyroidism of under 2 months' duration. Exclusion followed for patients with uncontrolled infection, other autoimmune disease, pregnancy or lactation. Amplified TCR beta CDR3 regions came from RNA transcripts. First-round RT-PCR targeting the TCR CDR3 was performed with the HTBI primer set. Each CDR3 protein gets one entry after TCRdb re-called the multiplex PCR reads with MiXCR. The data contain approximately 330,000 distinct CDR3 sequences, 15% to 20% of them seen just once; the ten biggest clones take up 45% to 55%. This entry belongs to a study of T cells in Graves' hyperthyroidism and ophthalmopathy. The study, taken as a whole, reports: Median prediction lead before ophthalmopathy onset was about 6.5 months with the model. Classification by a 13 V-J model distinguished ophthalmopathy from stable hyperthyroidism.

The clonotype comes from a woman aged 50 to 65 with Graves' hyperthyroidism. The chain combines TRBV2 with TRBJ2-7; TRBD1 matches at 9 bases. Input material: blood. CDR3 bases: TGTGCCAGCAGTCAGGGACAGGGTGGAATCTACGAGCAGTACTTC. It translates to CASSQGQGGIYEQYF.